A single sample gave rise to the 23 T cell receptor beta chains below, sequenced in a study of vaccination effects on CD4 cells after COVID-19. Their cognate antigens are unknown. Repertoires were generated with immunoSEQ multiplex PCR, while TCRdb's copy carries only in-frame clones and drops some. The sample contains more than 60,000 clones, approximately 72% of which appear only once. After around 10 days in culture, the CD4+ T cells were isolated. Material: CD4+ T cells from PBMCs cultured without peptide, obtained before COVID-19 vaccination. The receptors come from a human donor who had a prior SARS-CoV-2 infection.

There are a few counts of this clone. V usage is TRBV6-1 and J usage is TRBJ2-7; 10 bases align to TRBD2. The CDR3 spans 14 residues. Germline CDR1 MNHNS, CDR2 SASEGT. J gave up 8 bases and V 1 base, and 5 bases lay outside the gene matches. The CDR3 DNA is TGTGCCAGCAGTGAAGGGCTAGCGGGAGACAAGCAGTACTTC. It codes for CASSEGLAGDKQYF.

This clone was observed a single time. The V and J genes are TRBV5-4 and TRBJ2-5; 11 bases line up with TRBD2. The CDR3 covers 15 residues. Germline loops: CDR1 SGHNT, CDR2 YYREEE (reference sequence). The ends lost 5 bases at V and 6 bases at J; junction bases unmatched: 9. CDR3 sequence (DNA): TGTGCCAGCAGTACACTAGCGGGGGCTATAAAGACCCAGTACTTC. This codes for CASSTLAGAIKTQYF.

This chain connects TRBV4-3 to TRBJ1-2; 7 nucleotides align to TRBD1. The length of the CDR3 is 15 residues. Germline CDR1 is LGHNA and CDR2 is YSLEER. The trim removed 4 bases at V and 4 bases at J, leaving 9 bases unmatched. The CDR3 here is CASSRATGVGYGYTF. CDR3 nucleotides: TGCGCCAGCAGCCGAGCCACAGGGGTAGGCTATGGCTACACCTTC.

J is TRBJ2-2 and V is TRBV5-1; D is uncertain. Germline assignment: CDR1 SGHRS and CDR2 YFSETQ. The CDR3 has 14 amino acids. With 4 bases removed from V and 1 base from J, the gap between germline ends came to 8 bases. The CDR3 loop is CASSETRNTGELFF. The CDR3, as DNA: TGCGCCAGCAGCGAGACAAGGAACACCGGGGAGCTGTTTTTT. Using reference TRBV5-1 and TRBJ2-2 for the parts outside the CDR3, the full variable domain is KAGVTQTPRYLIKTRGQQVTLSCSPISGHRSVSWYQQTPGQGLQFLFEYFSETQRNKGNFPGRFSGRQFSNSRSEMNVSTLELGDSALYLCASSETRNTGELFFGEGSRLTVL.

In its sample, this clone was seen a few times. The chain joins TRBV7-6 to TRBJ1-6, with 7 bases aligning to TRBD1. Germline V lookup: CDR1 SGHVS, CDR2 FNYEAQ. Trimming at V came to 5 bases and at J to 6 bases, leaving 7 bases not matched to a gene. The CDR3 sequence is 15 residues long. The CDR3 region is CASSPRRDSNSPLHF. For the CDR3, the DNA is TGTGCCAGCAGCCCCCGAAGGGACAGTAATTCACCCCTCCACTTT.

This clone was detected many times. The chain uses TRBV7-3 and TRBJ1-3, with D uncertain. The germline V gene has CDR1 SGHTA and CDR2 FQGTGA. The germline V and J ends were trimmed by 0 bases and 3 bases, with 6 bases remaining between them. The CDR3 runs 14 residues. The CDR3 DNA follows: TGTGCCAGCAGCTTAACGGGAGGTGGAAACACCATATATTTT. This sequence encodes CASSLTGGGNTIYF. Looking up the rest from reference TRBV7-3 and TRBJ1-3 gives the full variable domain: GAGVSQTPSNKVTEKGKYVELRCDPISGHTALYWYRQSLGQGPEFLIYFQGTGAADDSGLPNDRFFAVRPEGSVSTLKIQRTERGDSAVYLCASSLTGGGNTIYFGEGSWLTVV.

The chain recombines TRBV6-1 with TRBJ2-5, with D perhaps TRBD1 (6 bases). This CDR3 has 16 residues. Germline V gene sequence: CDR1 MNHNS, CDR2 SASEGT. The V end lost 3 bases, the J end lost 0 bases, and 14 bases lay between the germline ends. For the CDR3, the DNA is TGTGCCAGCAGTGACCCGGGACACCCGTACCAAGAGACCCAGTACTTC. Translation gives CASSDPGHPYQETQYF.

The chain employs TRBV1 and TRBJ2-3. TRBV1 is assigned pseudogene status. CDR3 size: 17 residues. The CDR3 loop reads CTSSQEWRPTGPDTQYF. Here the CDR3 DNA reads TGCACCAGCAGCCAAGAATGGCGGCCCACTGGGCCAGATACGCAGTATTTT.

This clone appeared a single time. The chain carries TRBV7-8 and TRBJ1-4; D remains ambiguous. The CDR3 contains 14 residues. CDR1 and CDR2 from the germline V gene are SGHVS and FQNEAQ. The ends were cut back, 0 bases at V and 5 bases at J, with 7 bases in the middle. DNA for the CDR3: TGTGCCAGCAGCTTAGCGTACGGAAATGAAAAACTGTTTTTT. Translated: CASSLAYGNEKLFF.

This clone was counted only a few times. The chain is built from TRBV2 and TRBJ2-7, with D possibly matching TRBD2 (7 bases). The CDR3 has 15 residues. Trimming pared 0 bases from V and 11 bases from J, leaving 20 bases between. Germline CDR1 SNHLY, CDR2 FYNNEI. CDR3 bases: TGTGCCAGCAGTGAAGCGGGGGGGCGACGGTGGGCTGAGTACTTC. Translation gives CASSEAGGRRWAEYF.

J is TRBJ2-1 and V is TRBV3-1 (or the pseudogene TRBV3-2); TRBD2 matches at 11 bases. With 2 bases clipped from V and 6 bases from J, the junction kept 0 bases outside the gene matches. The CDR3 has 14 residues. Per germline, CDR1 LGHDT and CDR2 YNNKEL (reference sequence). In nucleotides, the CDR3 is TGTGCCAGCAGCCAAACTAGCGGGGGCAATGAGCAGTTCTTC. This encodes CASSQTSGGNEQFF.

This chain connects TRBV11-2 to TRBJ2-2; 7 positions agree with TRBD2. Germline V gives CDR1 SGHAT, CDR2 FQNNGV. The CDR3 is made up of 19 amino acids. After removal of 5 bases from V and 2 bases from J, the junction contained 17 bases not matched to a gene. The CDR3 DNA reads TGTGCCAGCAGCGCTGTGGGGAGCGGGGCCTCCCATAACACCGGGGAGCTGTTTTTT. Amino acids: CASSAVGSGASHNTGELFF.

The chain couples TRBV18 to TRBJ2-1; 7 bases fit TRBD1. With 6 bases clipped from V and 5 bases from J, the junction kept 7 bases outside the gene matches. Germline CDR1 is KGHSH and CDR2 is LQKENI. The CDR3 spans 14 residues. CDR3 bases: TGTGCCAGCTCTAGGGGGCCAGGGAACAATGAGCAGTTCTTC. Protein sequence: CASSRGPGNNEQFF. The variable domain in full, completed from reference TRBV18 and TRBJ2-1, reads NAGVMQNPRHLVRRRGQEARLRCSPMKGHSHVYWYRQLPEEGLKFMVYLQKENIIDESGMPKERFSAEFPKEGPSILRIQQVVRGDSAAYFCASSRGPGNNEQFFGPGTRLTVL.

The rearrangement joins TRBV7-2 to TRBJ2-1, with D perhaps TRBD1 or TRBD2 (5 bases each). The CDR3 sequence is 13 residues long. The germline CDR1 and CDR2 sequences are SGHTA and FQGNSA. V lost 2 bases and J lost 10, with 12 bases in between. The CDR3 DNA sequence: TGTGCCAGCAGCTTATATGGAGAGGGGGAGCAGTTCTTC. Protein product: CASSLYGEGEQFF. The whole variable domain, filled in from reference TRBV7-2 and TRBJ2-1, reads GAGVSQSPSNKVTEKGKDVELRCDPISGHTALYWYRQSLGQGLEFLIYFQGNSAPDKSGLPSDRFSAERTGGSVSTLTIQRTQQEDSAVYLCASSLYGEGEQFFGPGTRLTVL.

This chain connects TRBV6-5 to TRBJ2-6, with TRBD2 as a possible D gene (5 bases). CDR3 length: 15 residues. Per germline, CDR1 MNHEY and CDR2 SVGAGI. V was trimmed by 2 bases and J by 0 bases, leaving 5 bases between them. The CDR3 coding sequence is TGTGCCAGCAGTTACGCGGGCTCTGGGGCCAACGTCCTGACTTTC. Protein: CASSYAGSGANVLTF.

The rearrangement uses TRBV10-3 and TRBJ2-1; 14 bases fit TRBD2. V gave up 4 bases and J gave up 3 bases; unmatched junction bases: 11. The CDR3 sequence is 19 residues long. Germline V gene lookup returns CDR1 ENHRY and CDR2 SYGVKD. CDR3 protein: CAISGQGTSGRLSYNEQFF. CDR3 nucleotides: TGTGCCATCAGTGGTCAGGGGACTAGCGGGAGACTCAGCTACAATGAGCAGTTCTTC.

This sequence joins TRBV7-9 and TRBJ2-3; 9 bases match TRBD2. J gave up 4 bases and V 6 bases, and 17 bases lay outside the gene matches. The CDR3 contains 18 residues. Germline CDR1 and CDR2: SEHNR and FQNEAQ (reference sequence). Written as DNA, the CDR3 is TGTGCCAGCAGTCGAAGAGGCGTAGCGGGAGAGGGTGCAGATACGCAGTATTTT. Translation gives CASSRRGVAGEGADTQYF.

The rearrangement joins TRBV18 to TRBJ1-6; 11 bases map to TRBD1. The junction had 3 bases not matched to a gene; V was cut back by 4 bases and J by 7 bases. Germline CDR1 KGHSH, CDR2 LQKENI. The CDR3 covers 15 residues. Here the CDR3 reads CASSLGTGGNSPLHF. DNA for the CDR3: TGTGCCAGCTCACTAGGGACAGGGGGGAATTCACCCCTCCACTTT.

The chain couples TRBV11-3 to TRBJ2-1; TRBD2 agrees at 11 bases. CDR1 is SGHNT, CDR2 YENEEA, per germline. This CDR3 spans 18 amino acids. V gave up 1 base and J gave up 1 base; unmatched junction bases: 6. CDR3 sequence reads: CASSLATLAGGSYNEQFF. CDR3 DNA sequence: TGTGCCAGCAGCTTAGCCACGCTAGCGGGAGGTTCCTACAATGAGCAGTTCTTC.

The rearrangement joins TRBV5-4 to TRBJ2-3, with TRBD2 matching over 8 bases. The germline gives CDR1 SGHNT, CDR2 YYREEE (reference sequence). The trim removed 3 bases at V and 0 bases at J, leaving 3 bases unmatched. This CDR3 has 15 residues. In nucleotides, the CDR3 is TGTGCCAGCAGCTCCAGACTAGCGAGCACAGATACGCAGTATTTT. Protein product: CASSSRLASTDTQYF.

The genes are TRBV11-3 and TRBJ1-4; TRBD1 agrees at 11 bases. V shed 5 bases, J shed 8 bases, and the junction held 7 bases outside the gene matches. CDR1 and CDR2 (germline): SGHNT, YENEEA. This CDR3 contains 15 residues. The CDR3 DNA reads TGTGCCAGCAGCCCCGGACAGGGGGCCGGCGAAAAACTGTTTTTT. This codes for CASSPGQGAGEKLFF.

This clone was detected a few times. V and J are TRBV4-1 and TRBJ2-7, with 14 positions matching TRBD2. The CDR3 consists of 16 residues. V dropped 4 bases and J dropped 5; count of bases not matched to a gene: 7. Per the germline V gene, CDR1 is MGHRA and CDR2 is YSYEKL. Here the CDR3 reads CASSRTPGLAGDEQYF. CDR3 sequence (DNA): TGCGCCAGCAGCCGAACTCCGGGACTAGCGGGAGACGAGCAGTACTTC.

The chain joins TRBV20-1 to TRBJ2-1; D not certain. The CDR3 is made up of 11 amino acids. Looked up from germline, CDR1 is DFQATT and CDR2 is SNEGSKA (reference sequence). The V gene lost 2 bases and the J gene lost 13 bases, with 12 bases spanning the gap. The CDR3 loop is CSARTKGNQFF. CDR3 DNA: TGCAGTGCTAGAACGAAAGGTAACCAGTTCTTC.